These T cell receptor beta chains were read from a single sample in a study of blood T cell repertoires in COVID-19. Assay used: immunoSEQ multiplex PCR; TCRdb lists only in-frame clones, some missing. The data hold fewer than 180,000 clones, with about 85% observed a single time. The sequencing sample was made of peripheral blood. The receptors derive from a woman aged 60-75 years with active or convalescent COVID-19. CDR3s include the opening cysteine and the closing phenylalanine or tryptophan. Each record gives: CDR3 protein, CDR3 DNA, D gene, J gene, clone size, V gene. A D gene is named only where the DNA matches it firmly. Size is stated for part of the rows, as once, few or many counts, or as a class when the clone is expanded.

CDR3 protein: CAIRYGAEPYEQYF
CDR3 DNA: TGTGCCATCAGGTATGGGGCGGAACCCTACGAGCAGTACTTC
D gene: -
J gene: TRBJ2-7
clone size: -
V gene: TRBV10-3

CDR3 protein: CASSQEGGANEKLFF
CDR3 DNA: TGCGCCAGCAGCCAAGAAGGGGGAGCTAATGAAAAACTGTTTTTT
D gene: -
J gene: TRBJ1-4
clone size: -
V gene: TRBV4-3

CDR3 protein: CASSTRAGGVGSDTQYF
CDR3 DNA: TGTGCCAGCAGCACCCGAGCGGGGGGCGTCGGGTCAGATACGCAGTATTTT
D gene: TRBD2
J gene: TRBJ2-3
clone size: -
V gene: TRBV7-8

CDR3 protein: CASSRDRVTEKLFF
CDR3 DNA: TGTGCCAGTAGTAGGGACAGGGTGACTGAAAAACTGTTTTTT
D gene: TRBD1
J gene: TRBJ1-4
clone size: few
V gene: TRBV19

CDR3 protein: CASSESGGLENEQFF
CDR3 DNA: TGCGCCAGCAGTGAGTCGGGGGGACTGGAGAATGAGCAGTTCTTC
D gene: -
J gene: TRBJ2-1
clone size: -
V gene: TRBV10-1

CDR3 protein: CASSETLNYEQYF
CDR3 DNA: TGTGCCAGCAGTGAGACACTGAACTACGAGCAGTACTTC
D gene: -
J gene: TRBJ2-7
clone size: -
V gene: TRBV6-1

CDR3 protein: CASSPGQGSTGELFF
CDR3 DNA: TGTGCCAGTTCTCCGGGACAGGGAAGCACCGGGGAGCTGTTTTTT
D gene: TRBD1
J gene: TRBJ2-2
clone size: once
V gene: TRBV19

CDR3 protein: CASKRGSTDTQYF
CDR3 DNA: TGTGCCAGCAAGCGGGGGAGCACAGATACGCAGTATTTT
D gene: TRBD2
J gene: TRBJ2-3
clone size: -
V gene: TRBV12-3/TRBV12-4

CDR3 protein: CASSLTTSTEAFF
CDR3 DNA: TGTGCCAGCAGCTTGACTACGAGTACTGAAGCTTTCTTT
D gene: -
J gene: TRBJ1-1
clone size: -
V gene: TRBV5-5

CDR3 protein: CASIAFKSVSNQPQHF
CDR3 DNA: TGTGCCAGTATTGCCTTCAAGTCGGTTAGCAATCAGCCCCAGCATTTT
D gene: -
J gene: TRBJ1-5
clone size: -
V gene: TRBV19

CDR3 protein: CASSLAGGSSYEQYF
CDR3 DNA: TGTGCCAGCAGTCTGGCGGGGGGGAGCTCCTACGAGCAGTACTTC
D gene: TRBD2
J gene: TRBJ2-7
clone size: -
V gene: TRBV27

CDR3 protein: CASSPRQGLNTGELFF
CDR3 DNA: TGCGCCAGCAGCCCGCGACAGGGTCTGAACACCGGGGAGCTGTTTTTT
D gene: TRBD1
J gene: TRBJ2-2
clone size: -
V gene: TRBV4-3

CDR3 protein: CASSFVPEGGYRYTF
CDR3 DNA: TGTGCCAGCAGCTTTGTGCCAGAGGGGGGGTATCGCTACACCTTC
D gene: -
J gene: TRBJ1-2
clone size: -
V gene: TRBV7-9

CDR3 protein: CASSLGPSSYNEQFF
CDR3 DNA: TGTGCCAGCAGCTTAGGTCCTAGCTCCTACAATGAGCAGTTCTTC
D gene: -
J gene: TRBJ2-1
clone size: -
V gene: TRBV11-2

CDR3 protein: CASSLAGGAHYEQYF
CDR3 DNA: TGTGCCAGCAGCTTGGCCGGGGGTGCGCACTACGAGCAGTACTTC
D gene: -
J gene: TRBJ2-7
clone size: few
V gene: TRBV5-6

CDR3 protein: CASSLGQSEQFF
CDR3 DNA: TGTGCCAGCAGCTTAGGGCAAAGTGAGCAGTTCTTC
D gene: -
J gene: TRBJ2-1
clone size: -
V gene: TRBV7-2

CDR3 protein: CASSQDQGGASGNTIYF
CDR3 DNA: TGCGCCAGCAGCCAAGATCAAGGGGGGGCCTCTGGAAACACCATATATTTT
D gene: -
J gene: TRBJ1-3
clone size: -
V gene: TRBV4-3

CDR3 protein: CASSVGGTVSYNEQFF
CDR3 DNA: TGTGCCAGCAGCGTAGGTGGAACAGTCTCCTACAATGAGCAGTTCTTC
D gene: -
J gene: TRBJ2-1
clone size: -
V gene: TRBV9

CDR3 protein: CASSQRSGTSMRETQYF
CDR3 DNA: TGTGCCAGCAGCCAACGCTCCGGTACTAGCATGAGAGAGACCCAGTACTTC
D gene: -
J gene: TRBJ2-5
clone size: -
V gene: TRBV7-9

CDR3 protein: CASSQSTGVIYGYTF
CDR3 DNA: TGCGCCAGCAGCCAATCTACAGGGGTAATTTATGGCTACACCTTC
D gene: TRBD1
J gene: TRBJ1-2
clone size: few
V gene: TRBV4-3

CDR3 protein: CASRIRGSGANVLTF
CDR3 DNA: TGTGCCAGTAGAATCAGGGGATCTGGGGCCAACGTCCTGACTTTC
D gene: -
J gene: TRBJ2-6
clone size: -
V gene: TRBV19

CDR3 protein: CASSLTGGQPQHF
CDR3 DNA: TGTGCCAGCAGCCTAACAGGGGGTCAGCCCCAGCATTTT
D gene: TRBD1
J gene: TRBJ1-5
clone size: once
V gene: TRBV7-3

CDR3 protein: CASSVLAGGRTDTQYF
CDR3 DNA: TGTGCCAGCAGCGTATTAGCGGGGGGGCGCACAGATACGCAGTATTTT
D gene: TRBD2
J gene: TRBJ2-3
clone size: -
V gene: TRBV7-2

CDR3 protein: CATRAGWTSGGYEQFF
CDR3 DNA: TGTGCCACTAGGGCGGGGTGGACTAGCGGGGGCTATGAGCAGTTCTTC
D gene: TRBD2
J gene: TRBJ2-1
clone size: -
V gene: TRBV19

CDR3 protein: CATGLRDKSYNEQFF
CDR3 DNA: TGTGCCACCGGGCTCCGGGACAAATCCTACAATGAGCAGTTCTTC
D gene: -
J gene: TRBJ2-1
clone size: -
V gene: TRBV15

CDR3 protein: CASSQRSSYTEAFF
CDR3 DNA: TGTGCCAGCAGCCAACGCAGTTCTTACACTGAAGCTTTCTTT
D gene: -
J gene: TRBJ1-1
clone size: -
V gene: TRBV3-1/TRBV3-2

CDR3 protein: CASSKGQSNEKLFF
CDR3 DNA: TGTGCCAGCAGCAAGGGACAGTCCAATGAAAAACTGTTTTTT
D gene: TRBD1
J gene: TRBJ1-4
clone size: -
V gene: TRBV7-9

CDR3 protein: CASSFATGIGTEAFF
CDR3 DNA: TGTGCCAGCAGCTTCGCCACAGGGATAGGGACTGAAGCTTTCTTT
D gene: -
J gene: TRBJ1-1
clone size: few
V gene: TRBV7-2

CDR3 protein: CASSYSTGGTNEKLFF
CDR3 DNA: TGTGCCAGCAGTTACTCCACCGGGGGGACTAATGAAAAACTGTTTTTT
D gene: -
J gene: TRBJ1-4
clone size: -
V gene: TRBV6-5

CDR3 protein: CASRLAGGETQYF
CDR3 DNA: TGTGCCAGCAGACTAGCGGGGGGGGAGACCCAGTACTTC
D gene: TRBD2
J gene: TRBJ2-5
clone size: -
V gene: TRBV6-5

CDR3 protein: CASSPTTARTDTQYF
CDR3 DNA: TGTGCCAGCAGCCCGACAACAGCTCGCACAGATACGCAGTATTTT
D gene: -
J gene: TRBJ2-3
clone size: -
V gene: TRBV6-2/TRBV6-3

CDR3 protein: CATSRTWDSYEQYF
CDR3 DNA: TGTGCCACCAGCAGGACCTGGGACAGCTACGAGCAGTACTTC
D gene: TRBD1
J gene: TRBJ2-7
clone size: -
V gene: TRBV15

CDR3 protein: CASSFKQGYNEQFF
CDR3 DNA: TGTGCCAGCAGCTTTAAACAGGGGTACAATGAGCAGTTCTTC
D gene: TRBD1
J gene: TRBJ2-1
clone size: -
V gene: TRBV5-8

CDR3 protein: CASGLVAGLAGEALAKNIQYF
CDR3 DNA: TGTGCTAGTGGTTTGGTCGCAGGACTAGCGGGGGAGGCGCTAGCCAAAAACATTCAGTACTTC
D gene: TRBD2
J gene: TRBJ2-4
clone size: -
V gene: TRBV12-5

CDR3 protein: CASSSQKTDTQYF
CDR3 DNA: TGTGCCAGTAGTAGCCAGAAGACAGATACGCAGTATTTT
D gene: -
J gene: TRBJ2-3
clone size: -
V gene: TRBV19

CDR3 protein: CASSQGSGGTNQPQHF
CDR3 DNA: TGTGCCAGCAGCCAAGGATCCGGGGGAACCAATCAGCCCCAGCATTTT
D gene: -
J gene: TRBJ1-5
clone size: -
V gene: TRBV3-1/TRBV3-2

CDR3 protein: CASSPQVTGRTEAFF
CDR3 DNA: TGTGCCAGCTCACCCCAAGTGACAGGGAGGACTGAAGCTTTCTTT
D gene: TRBD1
J gene: TRBJ1-1
clone size: -
V gene: TRBV18

CDR3 protein: CASSSVTGVEEKLFF
CDR3 DNA: TGTGCCAGCAGCTCCGTTACAGGGGTTGAAGAAAAACTGTTTTTT
D gene: TRBD1
J gene: TRBJ1-4
clone size: -
V gene: TRBV11-2

CDR3 protein: CASSARRPGTGAYYGYTF
CDR3 DNA: TGTGCCAGCAGTGCCAGAAGGCCCGGGACAGGGGCTTACTATGGCTACACCTTC
D gene: TRBD1
J gene: TRBJ1-2
clone size: -
V gene: TRBV6-1

CDR3 protein: CASSLGSSGNTIYF
CDR3 DNA: TGCGCCAGCAGCTTGGGGAGCTCTGGAAACACCATATATTTT
D gene: -
J gene: TRBJ1-3
clone size: -
V gene: TRBV4-1

CDR3 protein: CASSPQGGSYNEQFF
CDR3 DNA: TGTGCCAGCTCACCTCAGGGAGGTTCCTACAATGAGCAGTTCTTC
D gene: -
J gene: TRBJ2-1
clone size: -
V gene: TRBV18

CDR3 protein: CASSRGAGDNSPLHF
CDR3 DNA: TGTGCCAGTAGTAGGGGCGCAGGGGATAATTCACCCCTCCACTTT
D gene: -
J gene: TRBJ1-6
clone size: -
V gene: TRBV19

CDR3 protein: CASSLFGTAPGNQPQHF
CDR3 DNA: TGTGCCAGCAGTCTGTTCGGGACAGCTCCTGGCAATCAGCCCCAGCATTTT
D gene: TRBD1
J gene: TRBJ1-5
clone size: -
V gene: TRBV28

CDR3 protein: CASSSGQGVGYTF
CDR3 DNA: TGTGCCAGCAGTTCGGGACAGGGAGTCGGCTACACCTTC
D gene: TRBD1
J gene: TRBJ1-2
clone size: -
V gene: TRBV12-3/TRBV12-4

CDR3 protein: CASSQTGGREQYF
CDR3 DNA: TGCGCCAGCAGCCAGACAGGGGGCCGCGAGCAGTACTTC
D gene: TRBD1
J gene: TRBJ2-7
clone size: -
V gene: TRBV5-1

CDR3 protein: CASSLDKTYYNEQFF
CDR3 DNA: TGCGCCAGCAGCCTGGACAAAACATATTACAATGAGCAGTTCTTC
D gene: -
J gene: TRBJ2-1
clone size: -
V gene: TRBV4-1

CDR3 protein: CASSEAPRGRTGELFF
CDR3 DNA: TGTGCCAGCAGTGAAGCGCCCAGGGGTAGGACCGGGGAGCTGTTTTTT
D gene: -
J gene: TRBJ2-2
clone size: -
V gene: TRBV6-1

CDR3 protein: CASSLGLDRASGANVLTF
CDR3 DNA: TGTGCCAGCAGCTTAGGTCTGGACAGGGCATCTGGGGCCAACGTCCTGACTTTC
D gene: TRBD1
J gene: TRBJ2-6
clone size: -
V gene: TRBV7-9

CDR3 protein: CASSPSPSGGGYEQYF
CDR3 DNA: TGTGCCAGCAGCCCATCCCCTAGCGGGGGGGGTTACGAGCAGTACTTC
D gene: TRBD2
J gene: TRBJ2-7
clone size: -
V gene: TRBV3-1/TRBV3-2

CDR3 protein: CASSRQDSPLHF
CDR3 DNA: TGTGCCAGCAGTCGACAGGATTCACCCCTCCACTTT
D gene: -
J gene: TRBJ1-6
clone size: -
V gene: TRBV9

CDR3 protein: CASSSDTWEQYF
CDR3 DNA: TGTGCCAGCAGCTCGGACACTTGGGAGCAGTACTTC
D gene: -
J gene: TRBJ2-7
clone size: -
V gene: TRBV7-9

CDR3 protein: CSVDWGANYGYTF
CDR3 DNA: TGCAGCGTTGACTGGGGAGCTAACTATGGCTACACCTTC
D gene: -
J gene: TRBJ1-2
clone size: -
V gene: TRBV29-1

CDR3 protein: CASSYELQGLGNTIYF
CDR3 DNA: TGTGCCAGCAGTTACGAACTACAGGGACTAGGAAACACCATATATTTT
D gene: -
J gene: TRBJ1-3
clone size: -
V gene: TRBV6-5

CDR3 protein: CASSRSAGTYEQYF
CDR3 DNA: TGTGCCAGCAGCCGCTCGGCAGGGACCTACGAGCAGTACTTC
D gene: -
J gene: TRBJ2-7
clone size: -
V gene: TRBV6-5

CDR3 protein: CASSRGAGGNTDTQYF
CDR3 DNA: TGTGCCAGCTCCCGTGGGGCGGGGGGGAACACAGATACGCAGTATTTT
D gene: TRBD2
J gene: TRBJ2-3
clone size: once
V gene: TRBV3-1/TRBV3-2